The T cell receptor (beta chain) described here comes from a study of T cell changes during pregnancy in multiple sclerosis. Germline V lookup: CDR1 SGHRS, CDR2 YFSETQ. The CDR3 sequence is 16 residues long. Trimming pared 5 bases from V and 0 bases from J, leaving 15 bases between. Sequencing was performed with immunoSEQ multiplex PCR; in TCRdb, only in-frame clones are kept and a portion is missing. The data show under 95,000 clones, just under 95% seen once. This clone was seen a single time. The TCR comes from a female donor in good health, enrolled as a control in a pregnancy study. This specimen consisted of peripheral blood, obtained in the second trimester of pregnancy. The gene calls are TRBV5-1 and TRBJ1-3; D possibly corresponds to TRBD1 (6 bases). CDR3 region: CASRSPDRGSGNTIYF. The DNA for the CDR3 is TGCGCCAGCAGGTCTCCGGACAGAGGCTCTGGAAACACCATATATTTT.